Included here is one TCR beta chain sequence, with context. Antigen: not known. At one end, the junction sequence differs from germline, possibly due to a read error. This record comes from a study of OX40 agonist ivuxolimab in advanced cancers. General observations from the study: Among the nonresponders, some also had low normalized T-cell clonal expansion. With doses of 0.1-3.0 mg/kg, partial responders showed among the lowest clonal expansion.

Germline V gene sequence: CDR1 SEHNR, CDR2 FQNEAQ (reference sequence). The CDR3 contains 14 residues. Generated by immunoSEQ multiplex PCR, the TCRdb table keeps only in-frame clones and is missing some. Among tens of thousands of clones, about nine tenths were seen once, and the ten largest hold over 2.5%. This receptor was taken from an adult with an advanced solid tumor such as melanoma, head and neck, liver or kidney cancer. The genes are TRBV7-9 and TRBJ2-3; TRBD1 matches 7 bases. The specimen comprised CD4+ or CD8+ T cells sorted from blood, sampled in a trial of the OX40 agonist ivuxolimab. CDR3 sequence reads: CASSPGDSKDTQYF. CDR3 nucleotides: TGTGCCAGCAGCCCCGGGGACAGCAAAGATACGCAGTATTTT.